A selection of T cell receptor beta chains follows, all from one sample in a study of TIL therapy for anti-PD-1-resistant metastatic lung cancer. This table comes from immunoSEQ multiplex PCR, and its TCRdb copy is limited to in-frame clones, with some not included. The table records 35,000 to 55,000 clones, approximately 79% of them present only once. The sample here was blood, taken at baseline. All receptors come from a man between 65 and 80 years old with non-small cell lung cancer. Each CDR3 is given without its conserved first and last residue. The D gene is left open where the match is weak.

TRBD1 | TRBV6-6 | ASSPGTASPLH
TRBD1 | TRBV19 | ATFRGQGTGELF
TRBD1 | TRBV7-9 | ARVRDRLPYEQY
TRBD2 | TRBV11-2 | ASSLDSGLAGAYEQY
. | TRBV6-6 | ASSRLLDYEQY
. | TRBV30 | AWSVSGSEAGELF
. | TRBV4-2 | ASSLNRDEQY
. | TRBV18 | ASSPTPGRGSYNEQF
. | TRBV5-1 | ASSLDSVDTQY
. | TRBV27 | ASSPYVGAGRKPQH
. | TRBV11-2 | ASSPGTTRYEQY
TRBD2 | TRBV11-3 | ASSLGGGTDTQY
TRBD2 | TRBV7-9 | ASSTTFGLAVTDTQY
TRBD1 | TRBV27 | ASMSAGTGGSGYT
. | TRBV27 | ASSPIGSEYNEQF
TRBD1 | TRBV29-1 | SVDQAGTGDEKLF
. | TRBV9 | ASSVGARMNTEAF
TRBD1 | TRBV7-8 | ASSLQTGGKDTQY
. | TRBV9 | ASSVTDIQETQY
. | TRBV7-2 | ASSLVGGRPSGELF